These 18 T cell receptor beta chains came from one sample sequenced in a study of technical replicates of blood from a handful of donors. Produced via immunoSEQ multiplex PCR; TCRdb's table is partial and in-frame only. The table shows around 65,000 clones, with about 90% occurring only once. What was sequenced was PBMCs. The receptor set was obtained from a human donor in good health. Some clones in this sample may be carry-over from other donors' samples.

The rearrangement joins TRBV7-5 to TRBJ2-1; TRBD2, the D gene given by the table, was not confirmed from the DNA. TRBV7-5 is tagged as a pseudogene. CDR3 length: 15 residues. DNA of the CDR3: TGTGCCAGAAGCTATACCGGGACTAGCGGGGGTGAGCAGTTCTTC. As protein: CARSYTGTSGGEQFF.

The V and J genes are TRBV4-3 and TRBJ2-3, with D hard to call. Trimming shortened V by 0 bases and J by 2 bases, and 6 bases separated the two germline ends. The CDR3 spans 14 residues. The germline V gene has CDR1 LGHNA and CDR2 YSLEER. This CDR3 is CASSQDYYTDTQYF. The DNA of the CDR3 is TGCGCCAGCAGCCAAGATTATTACACAGATACGCAGTATTTT.

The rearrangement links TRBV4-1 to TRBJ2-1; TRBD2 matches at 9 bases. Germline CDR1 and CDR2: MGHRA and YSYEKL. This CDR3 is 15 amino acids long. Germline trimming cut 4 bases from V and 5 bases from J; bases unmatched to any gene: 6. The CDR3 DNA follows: TGCGCCAGCAGCCCCCTGGCGGGGGGGAACAATGAGCAGTTCTTC. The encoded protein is CASSPLAGGNNEQFF.

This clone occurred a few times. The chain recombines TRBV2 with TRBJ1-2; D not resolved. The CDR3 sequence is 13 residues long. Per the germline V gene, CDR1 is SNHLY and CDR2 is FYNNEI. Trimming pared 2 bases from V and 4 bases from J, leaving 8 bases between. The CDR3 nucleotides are TGTGCCAGCAGTGAACAGGCGACCTATGGCTACACCTTC. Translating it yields CASSEQATYGYTF.

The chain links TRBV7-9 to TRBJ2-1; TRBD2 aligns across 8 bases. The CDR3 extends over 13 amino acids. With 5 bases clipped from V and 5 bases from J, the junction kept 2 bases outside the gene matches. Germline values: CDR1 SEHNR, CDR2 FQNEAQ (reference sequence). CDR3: CASSDSGDNEQFF. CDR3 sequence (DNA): TGTGCCAGCAGCGATAGCGGGGACAATGAGCAGTTCTTC.

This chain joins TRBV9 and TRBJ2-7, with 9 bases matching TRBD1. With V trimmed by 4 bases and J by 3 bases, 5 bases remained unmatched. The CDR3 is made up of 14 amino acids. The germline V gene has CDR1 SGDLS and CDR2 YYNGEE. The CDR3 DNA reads TGTGCCAGCAGCCCCGGGACAGGGTTCTACGAGCAGTACTTC. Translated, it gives CASSPGTGFYEQYF.

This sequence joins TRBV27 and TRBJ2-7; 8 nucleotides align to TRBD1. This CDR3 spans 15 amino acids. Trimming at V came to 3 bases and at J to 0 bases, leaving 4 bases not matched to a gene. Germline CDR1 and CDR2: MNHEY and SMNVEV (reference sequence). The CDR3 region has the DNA TGTGCCAGCAGTTTGGGGACAGGCAGCTCCTACGAGCAGTACTTC. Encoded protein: CASSLGTGSSYEQYF.

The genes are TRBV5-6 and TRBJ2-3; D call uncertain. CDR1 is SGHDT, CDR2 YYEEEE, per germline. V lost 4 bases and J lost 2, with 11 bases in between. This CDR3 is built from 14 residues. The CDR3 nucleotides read TGTGCCAGCAGCAGACCGGAGTACACAGATACGCAGTATTTT. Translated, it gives CASSRPEYTDTQYF.

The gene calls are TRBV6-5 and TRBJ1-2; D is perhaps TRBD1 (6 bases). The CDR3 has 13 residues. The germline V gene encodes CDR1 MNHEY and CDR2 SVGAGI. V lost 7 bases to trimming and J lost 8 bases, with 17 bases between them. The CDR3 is CASTKGDTLGYTF. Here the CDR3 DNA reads TGTGCCAGCACTAAGGGGGACACCTTGGGCTACACCTTC.

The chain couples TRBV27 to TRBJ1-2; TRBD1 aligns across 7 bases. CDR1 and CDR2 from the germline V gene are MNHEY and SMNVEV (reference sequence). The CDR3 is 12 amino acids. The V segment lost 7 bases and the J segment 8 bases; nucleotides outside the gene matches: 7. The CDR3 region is CASTPTGKGYTF. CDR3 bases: TGTGCCAGCACCCCGACAGGGAAGGGCTACACCTTC.

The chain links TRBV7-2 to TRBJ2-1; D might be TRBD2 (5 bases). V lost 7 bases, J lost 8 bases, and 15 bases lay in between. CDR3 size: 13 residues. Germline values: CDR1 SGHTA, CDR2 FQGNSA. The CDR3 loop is CASTPGSFDEQFF. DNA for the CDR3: TGTGCCAGCACCCCGGGGAGTTTCGATGAGCAGTTCTTC. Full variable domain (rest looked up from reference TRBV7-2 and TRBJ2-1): GAGVSQSPSNKVTEKGKDVELRCDPISGHTALYWYRQSLGQGLEFLIYFQGNSAPDKSGLPSDRFSAERTGGSVSTLTIQRTQQEDSAVYLCASTPGSFDEQFFGPGTRLTVL.

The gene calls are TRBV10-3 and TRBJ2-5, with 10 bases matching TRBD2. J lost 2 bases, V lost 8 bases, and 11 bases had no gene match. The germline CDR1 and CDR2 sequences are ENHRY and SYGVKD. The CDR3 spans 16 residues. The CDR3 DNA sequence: TGTGCCATCGGGGAAGCGGGAGGGTCGAGTCAAGAGACCCAGTACTTC. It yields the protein CAIGEAGGSSQETQYF.

The CDR3 region is CASTGTDNSPLHF. CDR3 DNA sequence: TGTGCCAGCACGGGGACAGATAATTCACCCCTCCACTTT. The V and J genes are TRBV7-9 and TRBJ1-6, with 7 bases identical to TRBD1. Germline loops: CDR1 SEHNR, CDR2 FQNEAQ (reference sequence). After removal of 7 bases from V and 5 bases from J, the junction contained 2 bases not matched to a gene. CDR3 length: 13 residues.

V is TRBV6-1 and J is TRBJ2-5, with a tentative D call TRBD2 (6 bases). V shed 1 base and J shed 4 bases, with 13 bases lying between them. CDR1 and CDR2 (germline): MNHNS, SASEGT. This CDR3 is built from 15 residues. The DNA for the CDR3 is TGTGCCAGCAGTGAAGGGCAGGTGGGAGGAGAGACCCAGTACTTC. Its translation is CASSEGQVGGETQYF.

CDR3 sequence (DNA): TGTGCCAGCAGCTTCCGGCTAGCGGGGCGCAGTGAGCAGTTCTTC. Its protein product is CASSFRLAGRSEQFF. This chain connects TRBV11-2 to TRBJ2-1; the match to TRBD2 covers 9 bases. Germline trimming cut 3 bases from V and 9 bases from J; bases unmatched to any gene: 9. Germline V gene lookup returns CDR1 SGHAT and CDR2 FQNNGV. The CDR3 runs to 15 residues.

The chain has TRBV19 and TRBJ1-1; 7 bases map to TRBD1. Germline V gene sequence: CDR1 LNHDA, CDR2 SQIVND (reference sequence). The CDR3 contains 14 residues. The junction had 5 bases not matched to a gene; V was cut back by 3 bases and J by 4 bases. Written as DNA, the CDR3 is TGTGCCAGTAGTATGGAAGGGGGCTTCACTGAAGCTTTCTTT. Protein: CASSMEGGFTEAFF.

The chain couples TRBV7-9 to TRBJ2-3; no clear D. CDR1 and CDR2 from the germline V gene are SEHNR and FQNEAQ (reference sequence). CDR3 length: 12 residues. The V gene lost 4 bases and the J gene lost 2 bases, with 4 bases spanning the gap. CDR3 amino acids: CASSSYTDTQYF. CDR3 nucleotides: TGTGCCAGCAGCTCCTACACAGATACGCAGTATTTT.

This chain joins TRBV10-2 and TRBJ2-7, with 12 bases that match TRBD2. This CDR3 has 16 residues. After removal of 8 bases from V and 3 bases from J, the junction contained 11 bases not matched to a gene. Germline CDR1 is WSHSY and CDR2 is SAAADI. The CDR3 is CASGGGRLAGVYEQYF. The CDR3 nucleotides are TGCGCCAGCGGGGGAGGGAGACTAGCGGGAGTCTACGAGCAGTACTTC.